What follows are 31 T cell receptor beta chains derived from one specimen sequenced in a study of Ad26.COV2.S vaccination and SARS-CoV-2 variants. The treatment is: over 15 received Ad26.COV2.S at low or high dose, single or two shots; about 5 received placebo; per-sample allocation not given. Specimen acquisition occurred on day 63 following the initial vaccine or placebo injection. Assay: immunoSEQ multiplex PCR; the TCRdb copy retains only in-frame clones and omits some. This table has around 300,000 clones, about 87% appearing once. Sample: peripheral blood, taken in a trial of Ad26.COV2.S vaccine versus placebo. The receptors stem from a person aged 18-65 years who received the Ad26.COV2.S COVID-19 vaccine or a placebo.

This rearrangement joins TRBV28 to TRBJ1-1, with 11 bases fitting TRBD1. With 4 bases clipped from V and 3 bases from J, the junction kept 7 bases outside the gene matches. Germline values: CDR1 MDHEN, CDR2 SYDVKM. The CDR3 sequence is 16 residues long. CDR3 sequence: CASSSDRGLEYTEAFF. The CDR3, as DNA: TGTGCCAGCAGTTCGGACAGGGGGCTGGAGTACACTGAAGCTTTCTTT. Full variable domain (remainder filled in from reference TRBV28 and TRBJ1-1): DVKVTQSSRYLVKRTGEKVFLECVQDMDHENMFWYRQDPGLGLRLIYFSYDVKMKEKGDIPEGYSVSREKKERFSLILESASTNQTSMYLCASSSDRGLEYTEAFFGQGTRLTVV.

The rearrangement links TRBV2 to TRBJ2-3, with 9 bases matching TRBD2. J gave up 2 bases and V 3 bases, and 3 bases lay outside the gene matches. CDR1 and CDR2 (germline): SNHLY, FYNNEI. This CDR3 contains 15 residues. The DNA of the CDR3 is TGTGCCAGCAGTGAGCAGCGGGGGGACACAGATACGCAGTATTTT. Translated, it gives CASSEQRGDTDTQYF.

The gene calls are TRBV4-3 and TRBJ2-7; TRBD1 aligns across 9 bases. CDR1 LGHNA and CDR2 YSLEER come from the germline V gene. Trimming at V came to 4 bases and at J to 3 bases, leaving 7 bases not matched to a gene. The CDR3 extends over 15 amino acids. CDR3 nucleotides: TGCGCCAGCAGCCTCCCGGACAGGGGCTACTACGAGCAGTACTTC. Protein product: CASSLPDRGYYEQYF.

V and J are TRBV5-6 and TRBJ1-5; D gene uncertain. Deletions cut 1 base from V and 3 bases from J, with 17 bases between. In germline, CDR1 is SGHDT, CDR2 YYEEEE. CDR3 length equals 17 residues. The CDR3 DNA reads TGTGCCAGCAGCTTGTCCGACACGTACAACTTCAATCAGCCCCAGCATTTT. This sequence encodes CASSLSDTYNFNQPQHF.

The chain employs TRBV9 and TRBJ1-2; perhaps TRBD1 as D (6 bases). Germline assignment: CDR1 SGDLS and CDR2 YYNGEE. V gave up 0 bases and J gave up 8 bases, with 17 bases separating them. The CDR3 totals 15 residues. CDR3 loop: CASSVGEGGLRGYTF. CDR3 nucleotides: TGTGCCAGCAGCGTAGGAGAAGGGGGGCTCAGGGGCTACACCTTC.

This chain's CDR3 is CASSQGQDQPQHF. CDR3 nucleotides: TGCGCCAGCAGCCAAGGCCAGGATCAGCCCCAGCATTTT. This chain joins TRBV4-3 and TRBJ1-5; D is unclear. CDR1 and CDR2 from the germline V gene are LGHNA and YSLEER. This CDR3 is 13 amino acids long. V lost 1 base and J 5 bases, leaving 6 bases between the germline ends.

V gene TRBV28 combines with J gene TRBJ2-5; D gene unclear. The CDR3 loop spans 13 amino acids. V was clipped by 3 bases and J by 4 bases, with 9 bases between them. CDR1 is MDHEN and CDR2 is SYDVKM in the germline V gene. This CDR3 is CASSFFTGETQYF. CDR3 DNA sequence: TGTGCCAGCAGTTTTTTCACGGGAGAGACCCAGTACTTC.

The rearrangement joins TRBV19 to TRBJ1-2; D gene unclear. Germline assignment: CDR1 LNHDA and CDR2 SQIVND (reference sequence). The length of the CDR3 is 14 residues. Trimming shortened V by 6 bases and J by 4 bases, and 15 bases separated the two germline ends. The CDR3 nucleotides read TGTGCCAGTAGCACCCCCGCCGAACTCTATGGCTACACCTTC. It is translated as CASSTPAELYGYTF.

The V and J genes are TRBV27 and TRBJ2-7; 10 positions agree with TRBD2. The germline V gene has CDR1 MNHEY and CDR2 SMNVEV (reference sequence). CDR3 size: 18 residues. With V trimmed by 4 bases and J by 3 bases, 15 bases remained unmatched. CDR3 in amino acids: CASSSPEMLAGANYEQYF. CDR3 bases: TGTGCCAGCAGTTCCCCAGAAATGCTAGCGGGAGCTAACTACGAGCAGTACTTC.

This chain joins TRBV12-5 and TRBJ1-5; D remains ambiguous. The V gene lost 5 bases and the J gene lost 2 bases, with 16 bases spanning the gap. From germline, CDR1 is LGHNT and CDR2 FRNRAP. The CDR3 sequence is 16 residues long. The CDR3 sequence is CASGPGLFSGNQPQHF. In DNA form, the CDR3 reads TGTGCTAGTGGTCCCGGACTCTTCTCGGGCAATCAGCCCCAGCATTTT.

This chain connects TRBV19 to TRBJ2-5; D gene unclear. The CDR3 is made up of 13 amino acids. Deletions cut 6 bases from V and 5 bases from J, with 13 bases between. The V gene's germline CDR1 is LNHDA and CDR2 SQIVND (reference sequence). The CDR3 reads CASRVQGGETQYF. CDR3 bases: TGTGCCAGTAGGGTACAAGGTGGGGAGACCCAGTACTTC.

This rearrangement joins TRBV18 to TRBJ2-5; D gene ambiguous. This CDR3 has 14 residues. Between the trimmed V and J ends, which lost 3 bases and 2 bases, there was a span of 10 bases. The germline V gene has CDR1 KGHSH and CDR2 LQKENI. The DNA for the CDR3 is TGTGCCAGCTCACCTTATGGACGGCAAGAGACCCAGTACTTC. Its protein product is CASSPYGRQETQYF.

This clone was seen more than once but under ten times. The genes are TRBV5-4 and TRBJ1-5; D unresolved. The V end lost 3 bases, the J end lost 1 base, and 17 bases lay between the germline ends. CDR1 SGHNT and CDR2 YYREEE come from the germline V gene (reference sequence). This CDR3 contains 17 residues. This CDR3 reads CASSSDKDGGSNQPQHF. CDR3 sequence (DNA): TGTGCCAGCAGCTCAGACAAGGACGGCGGGAGCAATCAGCCCCAGCATTTT.

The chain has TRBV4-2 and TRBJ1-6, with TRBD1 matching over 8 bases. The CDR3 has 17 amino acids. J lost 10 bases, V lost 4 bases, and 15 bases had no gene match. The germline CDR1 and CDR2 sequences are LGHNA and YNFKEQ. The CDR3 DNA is TGTGCCAGCAGCCTGGCCGGGACAGGCGAAGAACGGTCACCCCTCCACTTT. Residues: CASSLAGTGEERSPLHF.

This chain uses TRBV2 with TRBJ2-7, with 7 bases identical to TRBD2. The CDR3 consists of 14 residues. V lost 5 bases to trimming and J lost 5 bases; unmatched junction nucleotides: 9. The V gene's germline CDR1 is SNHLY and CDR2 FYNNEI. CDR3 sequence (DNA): TGTGCCAGCAGTCTCCGCGGCGGGAGTAACGAGCAGTACTTC. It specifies CASSLRGGSNEQYF. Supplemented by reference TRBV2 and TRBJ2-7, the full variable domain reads EPEVTQTPSHQVTQMGQEVILRCVPISNHLYFYWYRQILGQKVEFLVSFYNNEISEKSEIFDDQFSVERPDGSNFTLKIRSTKLEDSAMYFCASSLRGGSNEQYFGPGTRLTVT.

CDR3 loop: CASSVEGGGNYGYTF. Written as DNA, the CDR3 is TGTGCCAGCAGCGTAGAAGGAGGGGGGAACTATGGCTACACCTTC. This sequence joins TRBV9 and TRBJ1-2; D perhaps matches TRBD1 (6 bases). There are 15 residues in the CDR3. Germline V CDR1 and CDR2: SGDLS, YYNGEE. V shed 0 bases and J shed 2 bases, with 11 bases lying between them.

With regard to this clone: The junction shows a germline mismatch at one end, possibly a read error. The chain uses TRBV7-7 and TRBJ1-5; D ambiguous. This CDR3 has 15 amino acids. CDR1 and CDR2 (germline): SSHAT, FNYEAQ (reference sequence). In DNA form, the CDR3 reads TGTGCTAGCAGCTTAGAATTAGGAAGCAATCAGCCCCAGCATTTT. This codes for CASSLELGSNQPQHF. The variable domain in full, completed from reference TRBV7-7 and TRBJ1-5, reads GAGVSQSPRYKVTKRGQDVTLRCDPISSHATLYWYQQALGQGPEFLTYFNYEAQPDKSGLPSDRFSAERPEGSISTLTIQRTEQRDSAMYRCASSLELGSNQPQHFGDGTRLSIL.

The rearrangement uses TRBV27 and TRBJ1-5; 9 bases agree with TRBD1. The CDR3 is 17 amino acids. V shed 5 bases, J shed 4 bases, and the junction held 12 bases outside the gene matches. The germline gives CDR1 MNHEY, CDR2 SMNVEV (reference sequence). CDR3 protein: CASSRLTGTGTNQPQHF. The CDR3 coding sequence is TGTGCCAGCAGTCGCCTAACCGGGACAGGGACTAATCAGCCCCAGCATTTT.

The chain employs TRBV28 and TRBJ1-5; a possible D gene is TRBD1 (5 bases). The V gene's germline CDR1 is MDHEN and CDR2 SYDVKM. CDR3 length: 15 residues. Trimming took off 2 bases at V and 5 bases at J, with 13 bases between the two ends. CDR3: CASSLVPTGDQPQHF. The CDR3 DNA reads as TGTGCCAGCAGTTTAGTCCCGACGGGGGATCAGCCCCAGCATTTT.

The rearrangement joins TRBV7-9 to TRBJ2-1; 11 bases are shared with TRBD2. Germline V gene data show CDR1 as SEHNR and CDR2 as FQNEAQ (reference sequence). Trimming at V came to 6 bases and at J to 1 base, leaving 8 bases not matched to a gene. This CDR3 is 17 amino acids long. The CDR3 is CASRKTSGVGSYNEQFF. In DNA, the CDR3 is TGTGCCAGCAGAAAGACTAGCGGGGTGGGGTCCTACAATGAGCAGTTCTTC.

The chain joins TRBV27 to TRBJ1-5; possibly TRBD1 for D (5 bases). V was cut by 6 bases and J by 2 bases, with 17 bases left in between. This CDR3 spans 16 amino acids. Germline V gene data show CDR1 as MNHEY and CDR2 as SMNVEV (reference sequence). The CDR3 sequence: CASSRVSGYGNQPQHF. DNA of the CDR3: TGTGCCAGCAGCCGAGTTTCAGGGTATGGCAATCAGCCCCAGCATTTT.

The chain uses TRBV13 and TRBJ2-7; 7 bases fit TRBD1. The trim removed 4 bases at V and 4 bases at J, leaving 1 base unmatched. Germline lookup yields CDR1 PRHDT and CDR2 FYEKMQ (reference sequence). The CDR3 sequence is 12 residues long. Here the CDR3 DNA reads TGTGCCAGCAGCTCGACAGGGTACGAGCAGTACTTC. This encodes CASSSTGYEQYF.

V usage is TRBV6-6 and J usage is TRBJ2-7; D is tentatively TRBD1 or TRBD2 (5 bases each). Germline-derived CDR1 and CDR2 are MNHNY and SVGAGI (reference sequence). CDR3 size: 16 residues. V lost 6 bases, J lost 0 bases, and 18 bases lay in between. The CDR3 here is CASRRLGTSSSYEQYF. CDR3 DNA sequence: TGTGCCAGCAGGAGACTGGGGACGTCGAGCTCCTACGAGCAGTACTTC.

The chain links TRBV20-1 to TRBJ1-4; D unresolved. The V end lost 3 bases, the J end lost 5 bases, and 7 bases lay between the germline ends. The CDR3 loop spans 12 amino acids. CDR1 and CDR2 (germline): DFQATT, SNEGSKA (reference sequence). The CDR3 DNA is TGCAGTGCTAGTAGGGAGAATGAAAAACTGTTTTTT. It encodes CSASRENEKLFF.

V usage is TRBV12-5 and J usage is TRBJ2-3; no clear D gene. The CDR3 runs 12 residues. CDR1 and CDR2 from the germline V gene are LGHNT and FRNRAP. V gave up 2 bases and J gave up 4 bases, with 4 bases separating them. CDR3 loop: CASGLRADTQYF. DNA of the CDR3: TGTGCTAGTGGTTTGCGTGCAGATACGCAGTATTTT.

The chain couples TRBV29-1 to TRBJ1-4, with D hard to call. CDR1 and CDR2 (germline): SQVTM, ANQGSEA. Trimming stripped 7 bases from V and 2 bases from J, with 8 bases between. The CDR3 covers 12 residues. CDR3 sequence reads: CSATETNEKLFF. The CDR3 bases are TGCAGCGCAACGGAGACTAATGAAAAACTGTTTTTT.

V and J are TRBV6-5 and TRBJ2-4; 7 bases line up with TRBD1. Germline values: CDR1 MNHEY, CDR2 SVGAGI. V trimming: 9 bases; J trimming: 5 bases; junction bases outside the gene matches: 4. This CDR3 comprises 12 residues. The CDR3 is CASPTGENIQYF. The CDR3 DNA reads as TGTGCCAGTCCCACAGGGGAAAACATTCAGTACTTC.

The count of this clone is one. CDR3 amino acids: CASSLARETQYF. CDR3 sequence (DNA): TGTGCCAGCAGCTTAGCTAGAGAGACCCAGTACTTC. The chain couples TRBV11-2 to TRBJ2-5; D is ambiguous. The CDR3 totals 12 residues. V gave up 1 base and J gave up 4 bases, with 4 bases separating them. Germline V gene data show CDR1 as SGHAT and CDR2 as FQNNGV.

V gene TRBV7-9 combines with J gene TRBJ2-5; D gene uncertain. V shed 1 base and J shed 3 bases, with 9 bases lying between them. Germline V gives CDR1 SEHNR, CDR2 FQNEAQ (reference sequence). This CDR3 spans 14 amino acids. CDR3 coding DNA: TGTGCCAGCAGCTTAGTGAGTACTAAAGAGACCCAGTACTTC. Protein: CASSLVSTKETQYF.

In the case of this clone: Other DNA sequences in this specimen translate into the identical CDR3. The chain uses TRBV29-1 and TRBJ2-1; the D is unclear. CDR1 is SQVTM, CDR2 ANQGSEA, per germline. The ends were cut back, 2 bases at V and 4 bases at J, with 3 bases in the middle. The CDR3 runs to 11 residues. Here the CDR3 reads CSVERYNEQFF. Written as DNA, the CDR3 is TGCAGCGTTGAACGGTACAATGAGCAGTTCTTC.

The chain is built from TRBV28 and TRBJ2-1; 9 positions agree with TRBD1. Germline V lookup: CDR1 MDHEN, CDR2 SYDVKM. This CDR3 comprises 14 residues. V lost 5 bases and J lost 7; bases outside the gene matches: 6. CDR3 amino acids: CASSQTGGRNEQFF. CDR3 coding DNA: TGTGCCAGCAGTCAGACAGGGGGTAGGAATGAGCAGTTCTTC. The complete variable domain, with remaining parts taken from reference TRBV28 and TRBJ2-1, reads DVKVTQSSRYLVKRTGEKVFLECVQDMDHENMFWYRQDPGLGLRLIYFSYDVKMKEKGDIPEGYSVSREKKERFSLILESASTNQTSMYLCASSQTGGRNEQFFGPGTRLTVL.